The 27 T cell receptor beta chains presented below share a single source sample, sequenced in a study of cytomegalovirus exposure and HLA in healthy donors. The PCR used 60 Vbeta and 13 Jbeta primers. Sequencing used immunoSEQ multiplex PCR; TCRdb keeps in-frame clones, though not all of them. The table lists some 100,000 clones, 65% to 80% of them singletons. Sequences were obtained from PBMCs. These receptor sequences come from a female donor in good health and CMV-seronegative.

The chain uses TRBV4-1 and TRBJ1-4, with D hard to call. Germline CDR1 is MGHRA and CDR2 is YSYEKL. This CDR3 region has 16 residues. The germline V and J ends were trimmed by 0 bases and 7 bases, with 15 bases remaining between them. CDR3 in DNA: TGCGCCAGCAGCCAAGATACTAGGGTCTGGGGTGAAAAACTGTTTTTT. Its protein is CASSQDTRVWGEKLFF.

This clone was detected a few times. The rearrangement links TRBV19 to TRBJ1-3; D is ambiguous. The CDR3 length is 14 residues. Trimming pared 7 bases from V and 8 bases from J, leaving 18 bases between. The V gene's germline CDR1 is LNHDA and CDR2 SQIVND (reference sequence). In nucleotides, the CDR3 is TGTGCCAGTAAGGCTCGGACGCTCGGGGACACCATATATTTT. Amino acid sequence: CASKARTLGDTIYF. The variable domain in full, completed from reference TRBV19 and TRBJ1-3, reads DGGITQSPKYLFRKEGQNVTLSCEQNLNHDAMYWYRQDPGQGLRLIYYSQIVNDFQKGDIAEGYSVSREKKESFPLTVTSAQKNPTAFYLCASKARTLGDTIYFGEGSWLTVV.

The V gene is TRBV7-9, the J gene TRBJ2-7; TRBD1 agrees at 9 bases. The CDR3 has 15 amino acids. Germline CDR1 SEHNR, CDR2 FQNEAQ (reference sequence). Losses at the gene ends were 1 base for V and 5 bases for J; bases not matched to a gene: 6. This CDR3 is CASSLVGTGFDEQYF. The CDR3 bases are TGTGCCAGCAGCTTAGTGGGGACAGGGTTCGACGAGCAGTACTTC.

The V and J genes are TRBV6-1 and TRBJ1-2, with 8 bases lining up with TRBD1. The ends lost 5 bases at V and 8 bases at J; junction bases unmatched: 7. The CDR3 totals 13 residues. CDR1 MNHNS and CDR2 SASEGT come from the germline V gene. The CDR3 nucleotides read TGTGCCAGCAGTTTTGACAGGGGCTCCGGCTACACCTTC. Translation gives CASSFDRGSGYTF.

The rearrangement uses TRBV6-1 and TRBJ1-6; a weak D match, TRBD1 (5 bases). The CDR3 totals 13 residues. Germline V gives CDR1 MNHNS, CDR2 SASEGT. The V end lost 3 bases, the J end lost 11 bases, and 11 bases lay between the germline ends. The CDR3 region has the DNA TGTGCCAGCAGTGACGATAGGGGTGCACCCCTCCACTTT. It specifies CASSDDRGAPLHF.

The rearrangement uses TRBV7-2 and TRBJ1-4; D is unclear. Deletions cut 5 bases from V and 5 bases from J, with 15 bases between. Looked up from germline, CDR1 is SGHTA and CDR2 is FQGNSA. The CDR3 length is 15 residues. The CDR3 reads CASSPMGQTNEKLFF. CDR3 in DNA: TGTGCCAGCAGCCCGATGGGCCAGACGAATGAAAAACTGTTTTTT.

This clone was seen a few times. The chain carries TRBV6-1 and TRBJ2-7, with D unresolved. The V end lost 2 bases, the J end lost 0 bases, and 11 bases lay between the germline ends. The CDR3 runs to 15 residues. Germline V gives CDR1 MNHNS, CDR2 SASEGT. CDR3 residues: CASSELWASSYEQYF. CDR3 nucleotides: TGTGCCAGCAGTGAATTATGGGCGAGCTCCTACGAGCAGTACTTC.

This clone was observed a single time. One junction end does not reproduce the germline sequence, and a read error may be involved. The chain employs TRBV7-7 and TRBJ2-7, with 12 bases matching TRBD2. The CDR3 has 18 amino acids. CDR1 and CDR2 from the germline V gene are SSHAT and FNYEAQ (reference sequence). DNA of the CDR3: TGTGCTAGCAGCTTAGCGCCTAGCGGGGGGGGTAAACTCTACGAGCAGTACTTC. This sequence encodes CASSLAPSGGGKLYEQYF.

The CDR3 sequence is CASSVWLGGGPHNEQFF. The CDR3, as DNA: TGTGCCAGCAGCGTATGGTTGGGCGGGGGGCCCCACAATGAGCAGTTCTTC. V usage is TRBV5-4 and J usage is TRBJ2-1; 8 positions match TRBD2. This CDR3 is 17 amino acids long. V trimming: 4 bases; J trimming: 5 bases; junction bases outside the gene matches: 14. Germline CDR1 and CDR2: SGHNT and YYREEE (reference sequence).

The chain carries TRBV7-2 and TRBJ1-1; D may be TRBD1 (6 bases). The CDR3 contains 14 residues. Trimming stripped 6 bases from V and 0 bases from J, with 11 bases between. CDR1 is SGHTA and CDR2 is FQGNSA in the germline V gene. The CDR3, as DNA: TGTGCCAGCAGAAACAGGGTTATGAACACTGAAGCTTTCTTT. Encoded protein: CASRNRVMNTEAFF.

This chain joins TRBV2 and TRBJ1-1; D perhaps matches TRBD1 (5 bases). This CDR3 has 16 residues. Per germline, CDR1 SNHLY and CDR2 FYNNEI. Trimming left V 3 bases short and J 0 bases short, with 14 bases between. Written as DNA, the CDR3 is TGTGCCAGCAGTGAGGGTGGGGCACGTGTGAACACTGAAGCTTTCTTT. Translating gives CASSEGGARVNTEAFF.

The CDR3 loop is CASSLVLGQADTDTQYF. Written as DNA, the CDR3 is TGTGCCAGCAGCTTAGTATTGGGGCAGGCGGACACAGATACGCAGTATTTT. The chain has TRBV7-9 and TRBJ2-3; TRBD1 might be the D (5 bases). V lost 1 base to trimming and J lost 2 bases, with 16 bases between them. CDR1 SEHNR and CDR2 FQNEAQ come from the germline V gene (reference sequence). The CDR3 covers 17 residues.

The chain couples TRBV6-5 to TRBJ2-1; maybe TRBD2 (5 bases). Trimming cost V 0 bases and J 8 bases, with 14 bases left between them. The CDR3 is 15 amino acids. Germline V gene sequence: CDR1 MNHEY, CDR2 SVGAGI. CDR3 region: CASSYSTTSGHEQFF. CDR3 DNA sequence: TGTGCCAGCAGTTACTCGACTACTTCCGGGCATGAGCAGTTCTTC.

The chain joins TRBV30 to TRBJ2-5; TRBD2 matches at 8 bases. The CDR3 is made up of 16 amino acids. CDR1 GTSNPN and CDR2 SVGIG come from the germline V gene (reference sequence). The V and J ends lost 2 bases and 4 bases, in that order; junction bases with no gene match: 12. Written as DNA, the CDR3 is TGTGCCTGGAGTCCCTACCGGGGAGCGGGGGTAGAGACCCAGTACTTC. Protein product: CAWSPYRGAGVETQYF.

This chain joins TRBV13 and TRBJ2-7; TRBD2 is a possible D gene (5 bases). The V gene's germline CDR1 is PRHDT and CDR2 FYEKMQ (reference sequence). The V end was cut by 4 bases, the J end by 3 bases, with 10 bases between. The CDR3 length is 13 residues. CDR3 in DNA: TGTGCCAGCAGCTCCATCGGAGGCTACGAGCAGTACTTC. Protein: CASSSIGGYEQYF.

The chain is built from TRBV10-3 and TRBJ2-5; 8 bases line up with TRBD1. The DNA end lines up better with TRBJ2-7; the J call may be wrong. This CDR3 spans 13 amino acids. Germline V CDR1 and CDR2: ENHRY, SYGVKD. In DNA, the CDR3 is TGTGCCATCAGTTTCACAGGGGGCTACGAGCAGTACTTC. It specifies CAISFTGGYEQYF.

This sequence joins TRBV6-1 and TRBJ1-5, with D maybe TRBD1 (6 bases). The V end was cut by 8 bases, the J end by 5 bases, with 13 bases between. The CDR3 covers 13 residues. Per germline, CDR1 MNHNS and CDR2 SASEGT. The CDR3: CASAGAGDQPQHF. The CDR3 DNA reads TGTGCCAGCGCGGGGGCAGGGGATCAGCCCCAGCATTTT.

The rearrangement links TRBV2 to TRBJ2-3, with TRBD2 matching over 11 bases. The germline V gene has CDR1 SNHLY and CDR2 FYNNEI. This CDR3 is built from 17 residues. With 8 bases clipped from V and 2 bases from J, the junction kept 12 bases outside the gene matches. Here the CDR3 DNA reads TGTGCCAGCCCAACCGGGACTAGCGGTGCCGACACAGATACGCAGTATTTT. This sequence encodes CASPTGTSGADTDTQYF.

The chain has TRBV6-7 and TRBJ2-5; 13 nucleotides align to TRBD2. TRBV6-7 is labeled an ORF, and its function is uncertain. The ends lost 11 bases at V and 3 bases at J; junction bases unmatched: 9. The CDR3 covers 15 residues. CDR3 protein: CASRLAGGTEETQYF. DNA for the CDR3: TGTGCCTCCCGACTAGCGGGGGGAACCGAAGAGACCCAGTACTTC.

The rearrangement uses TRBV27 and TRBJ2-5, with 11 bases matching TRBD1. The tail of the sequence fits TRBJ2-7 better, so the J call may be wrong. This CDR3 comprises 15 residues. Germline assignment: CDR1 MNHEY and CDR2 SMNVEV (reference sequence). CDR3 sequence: CASSHGTGGSYEQYF. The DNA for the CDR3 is TGTGCCAGCAGTCACGGGACAGGGGGCTCCTACGAGCAGTACTTC.

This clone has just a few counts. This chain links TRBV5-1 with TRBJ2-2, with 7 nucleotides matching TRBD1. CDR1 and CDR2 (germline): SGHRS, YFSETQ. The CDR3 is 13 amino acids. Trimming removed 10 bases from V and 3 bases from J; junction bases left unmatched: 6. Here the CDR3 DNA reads TGCGCCTGCGGACAGGAATACACCGGGGAGCTGTTTTTT. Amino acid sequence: CACGQEYTGELFF.

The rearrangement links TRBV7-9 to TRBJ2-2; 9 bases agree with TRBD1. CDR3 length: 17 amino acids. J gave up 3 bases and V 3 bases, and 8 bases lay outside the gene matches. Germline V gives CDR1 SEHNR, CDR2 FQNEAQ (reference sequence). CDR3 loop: CASSFHRDRADTGELFF. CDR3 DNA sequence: TGTGCCAGCAGCTTTCACCGGGACAGGGCTGACACCGGGGAGCTGTTTTTT.

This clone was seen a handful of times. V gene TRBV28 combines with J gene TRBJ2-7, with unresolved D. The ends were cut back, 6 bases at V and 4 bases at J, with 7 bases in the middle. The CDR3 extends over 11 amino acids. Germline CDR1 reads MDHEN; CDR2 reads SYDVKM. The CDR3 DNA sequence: TGTGCCAGCAGCCTTAGATACGAGCAGTACTTC. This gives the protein CASSLRYEQYF.

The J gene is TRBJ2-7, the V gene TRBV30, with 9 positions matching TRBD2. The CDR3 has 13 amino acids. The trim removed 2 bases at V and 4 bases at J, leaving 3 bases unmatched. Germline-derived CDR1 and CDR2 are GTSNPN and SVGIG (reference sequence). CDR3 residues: CAWSMGLAYEQYF. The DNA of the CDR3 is TGTGCCTGGAGTATGGGACTAGCATACGAGCAGTACTTC.

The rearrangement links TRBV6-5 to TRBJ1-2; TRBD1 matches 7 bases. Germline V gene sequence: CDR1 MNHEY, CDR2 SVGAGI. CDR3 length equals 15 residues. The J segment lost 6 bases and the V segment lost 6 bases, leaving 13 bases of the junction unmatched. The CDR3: CASRQTRQGRDGYTF. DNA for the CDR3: TGTGCCAGCAGACAAACCCGACAGGGAAGAGATGGCTACACCTTC.

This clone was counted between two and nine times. CDR3 in DNA: TGTGCTAGTGGTTTGGGCGCAACAGGGGGTCAGCCCCAGCATTTT. This sequence encodes CASGLGATGGQPQHF. The rearrangement joins TRBV12-5 to TRBJ1-5; 8 bases are a match to TRBD1. V shed 1 base and J 6 bases; nucleotides not matched to a gene: 5. This CDR3 is 15 amino acids long. From germline, CDR1 is LGHNT and CDR2 FRNRAP.

This chain's CDR3 is CATSRVVAVGYEQYF. The CDR3 DNA is TGTGCCACCAGCAGAGTGGTAGCGGTTGGCTACGAGCAGTACTTC. V gene TRBV15 combines with J gene TRBJ2-7; weak D call: TRBD2 (6 bases). CDR3 length equals 15 residues. Per the germline V gene, CDR1 is LNHNV and CDR2 is YYDKDF (reference sequence). Trimming removed 1 base from V and 3 bases from J, with 13 bases in between.